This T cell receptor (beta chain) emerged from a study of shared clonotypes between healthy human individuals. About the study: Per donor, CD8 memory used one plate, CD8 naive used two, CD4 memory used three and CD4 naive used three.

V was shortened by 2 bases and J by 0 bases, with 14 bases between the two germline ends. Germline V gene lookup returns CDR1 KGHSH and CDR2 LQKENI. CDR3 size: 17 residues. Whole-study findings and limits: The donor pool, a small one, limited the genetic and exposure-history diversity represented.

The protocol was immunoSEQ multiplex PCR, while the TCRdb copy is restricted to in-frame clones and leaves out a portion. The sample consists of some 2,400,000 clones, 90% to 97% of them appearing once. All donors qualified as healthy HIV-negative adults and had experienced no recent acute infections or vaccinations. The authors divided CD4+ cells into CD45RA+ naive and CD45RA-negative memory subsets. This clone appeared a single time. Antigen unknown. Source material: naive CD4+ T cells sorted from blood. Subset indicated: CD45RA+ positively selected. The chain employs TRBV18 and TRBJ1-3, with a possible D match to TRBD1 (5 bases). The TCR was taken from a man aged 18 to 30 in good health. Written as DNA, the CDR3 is TGTGCCAGCTCACCAGCTCTGGACAAGGGCTCTGGAAACACCATATATTTT. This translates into CASSPALDKGSGNTIYF.